Following are 13 T cell receptor beta chains from one sample sequenced in a study of vaccination effects on CD4 cells after COVID-19. Antigen-specific CD4+ T cell clonotypes were called by their expansion after viral peptide-pool culture in ViraFEST. The culture ran for around nine days, and then CD4+ T cells were isolated. Two doses of BNT162b2 or mRNA-1273 vaccine were administered to participants. Their target antigens are unknown. Produced via immunoSEQ multiplex PCR; TCRdb's table is partial and in-frame only. Among 20,000 or so clones, 70% to 80% were seen once, and the ten largest hold roughly 9.2%. Sample: CD4+ T cells from PBMCs cultured with HCoV-229E spike peptides, taken after COVID-19 vaccination. The source of these receptors is a human donor who received a COVID-19 vaccine.

The chain recombines TRBV27 with TRBJ2-1; TRBD2 might be the D (5 bases). The length of the CDR3 is 17 residues. Germline CDR1 MNHEY, CDR2 SMNVEV (reference sequence). Trimming left V 4 bases short and J 1 base short, with 17 bases between. The CDR3 protein is CASSYFGSSLSYNEQFF. The CDR3 bases are TGTGCCAGCAGTTATTTTGGGAGCTCCTTATCCTACAATGAGCAGTTCTTC.

The rearrangement uses TRBV3-1 (or the pseudogene TRBV3-2) and TRBJ2-5; TRBD2 agrees at 7 bases. The CDR3 has 16 residues. V lost 3 bases to trimming and J lost 2 bases; unmatched junction nucleotides: 9. CDR1 and CDR2 from the germline V gene are LGHDT and YNNKEL (reference sequence). The CDR3 sequence: CASSQPGSSGQETQYF. The CDR3 DNA reads TGTGCCAGCAGCCAGCCGGGGTCTAGCGGACAAGAGACCCAGTACTTC.

V usage is TRBV19 and J usage is TRBJ1-5; perhaps TRBD1 as D (6 bases). Germline V gives CDR1 LNHDA, CDR2 SQIVND (reference sequence). The CDR3 has 15 residues. Trimming took 3 bases from V and 5 from J, leaving 14 bases between them. The CDR3 loop reads CASSIWGRGHQPQHF. In DNA form, the CDR3 reads TGTGCCAGTAGTATCTGGGGCAGGGGTCATCAGCCCCAGCATTTT.

The chain uses TRBV7-8 and TRBJ2-4; D gene unclear. This CDR3 has 14 amino acids. Trimming pared 3 bases from V and 8 bases from J, leaving 14 bases between. CDR1 SGHVS and CDR2 FQNEAQ come from the germline V gene. The CDR3: CASSFSWSSDIQYF. The CDR3 DNA is TGTGCCAGCAGCTTTTCGTGGTCTTCGGACATTCAGTACTTC.

The chain joins TRBV5-1 to TRBJ1-3; no firm D call. The CDR3 has 16 amino acids. Germline V lookup: CDR1 SGHRS, CDR2 YFSETQ. Trimming removed 3 bases from V and 0 bases from J, with 13 bases in between. CDR3 coding DNA: TGCGCCAGCAGCTCTGGCCTCCCCGGCTCTGGAAACACCATATATTTT. This sequence encodes CASSSGLPGSGNTIYF.

The chain carries TRBV19 and TRBJ2-1; D is perhaps TRBD1 (6 bases). V was pared by 7 bases and J by 1 base, with 11 bases between. CDR1 and CDR2 (germline): LNHDA, SQIVND (reference sequence). The CDR3 spans 14 residues. The CDR3 region is CASTTTGSYNEQFF. CDR3 sequence (DNA): TGTGCCAGTACCACGACAGGTTCCTACAATGAGCAGTTCTTC.

The rearrangement links TRBV2 to TRBJ1-6; 9 bases map to TRBD1. Trimming cost V 5 bases and J 10 bases; bases outside gene matches: 12. There are 16 residues in the CDR3. Germline lookup yields CDR1 SNHLY and CDR2 FYNNEI. The CDR3 nucleotides read TGTGCCAGCAGTCTAAGGGCCGGGACAGGGAAGTCACCCCTCCACTTT. Translation: CASSLRAGTGKSPLHF.

The sample holds a few counts of this clone. The V and J genes are TRBV27 and TRBJ2-2; 7 bases align to TRBD1. Germline-derived CDR1 and CDR2 are MNHEY and SMNVEV (reference sequence). This CDR3 comprises 14 residues. Germline trimming cut 4 bases from V and 2 bases from J; bases unmatched to any gene: 1. The CDR3 nucleotides are TGTGCCAGCAGTTACAGGGGCAACACCGGGGAGCTGTTTTTT. Translating it yields CASSYRGNTGELFF.

Sample share makes this clone medium-sized. This chain uses TRBV11-2 with TRBJ2-5; D is undetermined. V was trimmed by 2 bases and J by 5 bases, leaving 18 bases between them. The CDR3 consists of 16 residues. The V gene's germline CDR1 is SGHAT and CDR2 FQNNGV. The CDR3 spells CASSLQELHRRETQYF. CDR3 DNA sequence: TGTGCCAGCAGCTTACAAGAGCTACACCGTCGGGAGACCCAGTACTTC.

The chain joins TRBV19 to TRBJ2-1; D is tentatively TRBD1 or TRBD2 (6 bases each). The V end lost 0 bases, the J end lost 5 bases, and 14 bases lay between the germline ends. Germline V gene data show CDR1 as LNHDA and CDR2 as SQIVND (reference sequence). The CDR3 runs 16 residues. CDR3 sequence (DNA): TGTGCCAGTAGTATAGATGCGCAGGGGACTCACAATGAGCAGTTCTTC. Translated: CASSIDAQGTHNEQFF.

The J gene is TRBJ2-1, the V gene TRBV5-5; D might be TRBD1 (6 bases). The ends were cut back, 0 bases at V and 2 bases at J, with 9 bases in the middle. The germline V gene encodes CDR1 SGHKS and CDR2 YYEKEE (reference sequence). CDR3 length: 15 residues. The CDR3 is CASSLGQATYNEQFF. In nucleotides, the CDR3 is TGTGCCAGCAGCTTGGGACAGGCGACCTACAATGAGCAGTTCTTC.

This clone has more than one count but fewer than ten. The sample holds other DNA sequences that translate to the same CDR3. The chain joins TRBV6-5 to TRBJ1-5, with 7 bases that match TRBD1. The length of the CDR3 is 12 residues. V was pared by 6 bases and J by 6 bases, with 2 bases of the junction left unmatched. CDR1 is MNHEY, CDR2 SVGAGI, per germline. Here the CDR3 reads CASRTGSQPQHF. In DNA form, the CDR3 reads TGTGCCAGCAGGACAGGGTCTCAGCCCCAGCATTTT.

In its sample, this clone was seen a few times. CDR3 sequence (DNA): TGTGCCAGCAGCTTGGACGTCGCGGGGGACTACACAGATACGCAGTATTTT. This gives the protein CASSLDVAGDYTDTQYF. The V gene is TRBV5-4, the J gene TRBJ2-3; TRBD2 aligns across 7 bases. Losses at the gene ends were 0 bases for V and 2 bases for J; bases not matched to a gene: 9. The CDR3 is 17 amino acids. CDR1 is SGHNT and CDR2 is YYREEE in the germline V gene (reference sequence).